This T cell receptor (beta chain) was documented in a study of blood T cell repertoires in COVID-19. The wider study: T cells, B-cell-depleted T cells, or PBMCs provided the cDNA or gDNA that served as material.

Trimming took 2 bases from V and 6 from J, leaving 11 bases between them. The CDR3 contains 12 residues. CDR1 GTSNPN and CDR2 SVGIG come from the germline V gene (reference sequence). In the original workflow: Estimation of nucleated cell counts relied on the amplification of reference gene primers. Using immunoSEQ multiplex PCR, the repertoire was profiled, and TCRdb retains in-frame clones only, with some absent. The D gene and trimming were derived from the DNA, and the V and J assignments and clone size from that table. The sample includes hundreds of thousands of clones, over 80% seen only once; the top ten take roughly 10%.

The receptor was isolated from a woman in her 70s with COVID-19, enrolled during active disease. Source material: peripheral blood. V gene TRBV30 combines with J gene TRBJ2-7; possible D gene TRBD1, 6 bases. This CDR3 reads CAWSKLRGEQYF. As DNA, the CDR3 is TGTGCCTGGAGTAAGCTCAGGGGCGAGCAGTACTTC.